This T cell receptor beta chain was retrieved from a study of OX40 agonist ivuxolimab in advanced cancers. The CDR3 extends over 15 amino acids. In germline, CDR1 is KGHSH, CDR2 LQKENI. TCRdb's copy holds only in-frame clones and misses some; the assay was immunoSEQ multiplex PCR. The sample comprises some 68,000 clones, around 86% of which are singletons, and around 2% rests with the top ten. This receptor was obtained from an adult with an advanced solid tumor such as melanoma, head and neck, liver or kidney cancer. The chain employs TRBV18 and TRBJ2-5; D gene uncertain. TRBJ2-7 explains the end of the DNA better; the J call may be wrong. This material consisted of CD4+ or CD8+ T cells sorted from blood, taken in a trial of the OX40 agonist ivuxolimab. CDR3 loop: CASSPNPGMNYEQYF. The CDR3 DNA follows: TGTGCCAGCTCACCAAATCCTGGAATGAACTACGAGCAGTACTTC.